These T cell receptor beta chains were read from a single sample in a study of PD-1 blockade in classical Hodgkin lymphoma. TCRdb's copy holds only in-frame clones and misses some; the assay was immunoSEQ multiplex PCR. The sample lists more than 7,500 clones; around 82% were seen once. Sequenced here: CD4+ T cells from blood, sampled at baseline. These receptors were obtained from a human donor with classical Hodgkin lymphoma. Both conserved end residues are part of each CDR3. The order of the fields is clone size, J gene, D gene, V gene, CDR3 protein, CDR3 DNA. A D gene is named only where the DNA matches it firmly. Clone sizes are given selectively: once, few, many, or a class where the clone is expanded.

>few|TRBJ2-3|.|TRBV11-2
CASSPEADTQYF
TGTGCCAGCAGCCCTGAGGCAGATACGCAGTATTTT
>.|TRBJ2-3|.|TRBV19
CASSMGSTDTQYF
TGTGCCAGTAGTATGGGGAGCACAGATACGCAGTATTTT
>.|TRBJ2-7|.|TRBV6-5
CASSWARGYEQYF
TGTGCCAGCAGTTGGGCCAGGGGTTACGAGCAGTACTTC
>.|TRBJ2-7|.|TRBV11-2
CASSLRLGEQYF
TGTGCCAGCAGCTTAAGACTGGGCGAGCAGTACTTC
>.|TRBJ1-2|TRBD1|TRBV28
CASSLATGGIGGYTF
TGTGCCAGCAGTTTGGCAACAGGGGGCATCGGTGGCTACACCTTC
>.|TRBJ1-1|.|TRBV19
CASIEEGNTEAFF
TGTGCCAGTATCGAGGAAGGGAACACTGAAGCTTTCTTT
>.|TRBJ2-1|TRBD2|TRBV18
CASSPSSGSYNEQFF
TGTGCCAGCTCACCCTCTAGCGGGAGCTACAATGAGCAGTTCTTC
>.|TRBJ1-5|.|TRBV7-2
CASSWGGNSNQPQHF
TGTGCCAGCAGCTGGGGGGGCAATAGCAATCAGCCCCAGCATTTT
>.|TRBJ2-2|.|TRBV30
CAWIDANTGELFF
TGTGCCTGGATCGACGCGAACACCGGGGAGCTGTTTTTT
>.|TRBJ2-1|.|TRBV14
CASSQDRLAYNEQFF
TGTGCCAGCAGCCAAGATCGACTGGCCTACAATGAGCAGTTCTTC
>.|TRBJ2-2|.|TRBV7-3
CASSLQGPPGELFF
TGTGCCAGCAGCTTACAGGGTCCCCCCGGGGAGCTGTTTTTT
>.|TRBJ2-2|TRBD2|TRBV10-2
CASSDGTTNTGELFF
TGCGCCAGCAGTGATGGGACTACGAACACCGGGGAGCTGTTTTTT
>.|TRBJ2-5|.|TRBV6-6
CASSTSTGAVAETQYF
.
>.|TRBJ2-5|TRBD2|TRBV5-1
CASSTTGGTPETQYF
TGCGCCAGCAGTACAACCGGGGGGACGCCGGAGACCCAGTACTTC
>.|TRBJ1-3|.|TRBV6-1
CASSASTGTSGNTIYF
TGTGCCAGCAGTGCCTCGACAGGCACCTCTGGAAACACCATATATTTT
>.|TRBJ2-1|TRBD1|TRBV30
CAWSSGTGVGNEQFF
TGTGCCTGGAGTAGCGGGACAGGGGTTGGTAATGAGCAGTTCTTC